The T cell receptor (beta chain) under discussion was sequenced for a study of HIV-infected patients and healthy controls. Roughly three months, about 14 weeks, into antiretroviral therapy, follow-up blood was collected. All unsorted peripheral T cells were captured because whole blood was used without fractionation. This clonotype was counted many times. About 500 ng RNA was reverse transcribed with alpha and beta constant-region primers. Alpha and beta chain libraries were made separately by chain-specific third strand synthesis with multiplexing indices. TCRdb fed the 5' RACE reads into MiXCR, producing one record per CDR3 protein. The data show thousands of distinct CDR3 sequences, with 8.8% seen just once and around 25% held by the top ten. The sample here was blood, taken during antiretroviral therapy. This TCR came from an adult with HIV infection.

CDR3 sequence reads: CASSGQAGYEQYF. In DNA form, the CDR3 reads TGTGCCAGCAGTGGACAGGCCGGTTACGAGCAGTACTTC. The chain links TRBV3-1 to TRBJ2-7; 7 bases line up with TRBD1. This CDR3 has 13 residues. Germline-derived CDR1 and CDR2 are LGHDT and YNNKEL (reference sequence). The V segment lost 6 bases and the J segment 4 bases; nucleotides outside the gene matches: 6.